The 23 T cell receptor beta chains below come from one sample, sequenced in a study of post-analysis software for immune sequencing data. Study-level points and caveats: Patients had higher frequencies than controls of about five TRBV segments, including TRBV5-6, TRBV5-1 and TRBV20-1.

For these receptors, no antigen is known. The authors incorporated unique molecular identifiers into the TCR beta cDNA libraries. TCRdb used MiXCR to reprocess the PCR reads, holding one entry per CDR3 protein. The data contain approximately 690,000 distinct CDR3 sequences, approximately 59% of them singletons. Sequenced sample: blood. All receptors derive from a girl aged 2 to 10 with multiple sclerosis.

This clonotype has more than one count but fewer than ten. V is TRBV6-2 or TRBV6-3 and J is TRBJ2-1, with TRBD2 matching over 14 bases. With V trimmed by 7 bases and J by 1 base, 9 bases remained unmatched. CDR1 MNHEY and CDR2 SVGEGT come from the germline V gene. The CDR3 is 18 residues long. The CDR3 region has the DNA TGTGCCAGCACCCTAGGACTAGCGGGGGGTCCATCCTACAATGAGCAGTTCTTC. This codes for CASTLGLAGGPSYNEQFF.

The chain is built from TRBV20-1 and TRBJ2-1, with 8 bases that match TRBD2. The CDR3 runs to 15 residues. The germline V gene has CDR1 DFQATT and CDR2 SNEGSKA (reference sequence). With V trimmed by 3 bases and J by 8 bases, 12 bases remained unmatched. CDR3 DNA: TGCAGTGCTAGTCGGACGCTGGGACTAGAGGATGAGCAGTTCTTC. Residues: CSASRTLGLEDEQFF.

V usage is TRBV5-5 and J usage is TRBJ1-5, with unresolved D. Trimming took 4 bases from V and 4 from J, leaving 12 bases between them. CDR3 size: 14 residues. Looked up from germline, CDR1 is SGHKS and CDR2 is YYEKEE (reference sequence). DNA of the CDR3: TGTGCCAGCAGCCCGGAGGCATCTAATCAGCCCCAGCATTTT. It is translated as CASSPEASNQPQHF.

V is TRBV11-2 and J is TRBJ2-2; D remains ambiguous. Germline loops: CDR1 SGHAT, CDR2 FQNNGV. This CDR3 has 17 amino acids. V lost 4 bases and J lost 3, with 18 bases in between. The CDR3 here is CASSSTARLLYTGELFF. In DNA form, the CDR3 reads TGTGCCAGCAGCTCTACAGCGAGGTTACTCTACACCGGGGAGCTGTTTTTT.

For this clonotype: A junction end diverges from the germline sequence, so it may reflect a read error. The chain is built from TRBV6-1 and TRBJ2-3; D tentatively fits TRBD1 or TRBD2 (5 bases each). This CDR3 comprises 15 residues. CDR1 and CDR2 (germline): MNHNS, SASEGT. In DNA form, the CDR3 reads TGTGCCAGCGGTGAACTTGGGGGTCACACAGATACGCAGTATTTT. Amino acid sequence: CASGELGGHTDTQYF.

This sequence joins TRBV10-3 and TRBJ1-1; 9 bases are shared with TRBD1. The CDR3 contains 15 residues. The germline V gene encodes CDR1 ENHRY and CDR2 SYGVKD. V lost 3 bases and J lost 2; bases outside the gene matches: 4. In DNA, the CDR3 is TGTGCCATCAGTGAACCGGGACAGGGCAACACTGAAGCTTTCTTT. Its protein product is CAISEPGQGNTEAFF.

The chain employs TRBV20-1 and TRBJ2-3; 7 nucleotides align to TRBD1. J lost 7 bases, V lost 2 bases, and 12 bases had no gene match. The CDR3 loop spans 15 amino acids. The germline gives CDR1 DFQATT, CDR2 SNEGSKA (reference sequence). CDR3 residues: CSARRTGSSRHTQYF. In nucleotides, the CDR3 is TGCAGTGCTAGACGGACAGGATCCTCCCGTCATACGCAGTATTTT.

The chain recombines TRBV5-8 with TRBJ2-1; 12 bases fit TRBD2. This CDR3 spans 16 amino acids. Germline lookup yields CDR1 SGHTS and CDR2 YDEGEE. J was trimmed by 5 bases and V by 4 bases; bases with no gene match: 7. The CDR3 nucleotides read TGTGCCAGCAGCCAGCGACTAGCGGGGGAGAACAATGAGCAGTTCTTC. It encodes CASSQRLAGENNEQFF.

In this sample, this clonotype turned up a few times. The chain joins TRBV5-1 to TRBJ2-1; 13 bases map to TRBD2. The CDR3 extends over 21 amino acids. V trimming: 2 bases; J trimming: 2 bases; junction bases outside the gene matches: 16. Germline lookup yields CDR1 SGHRS and CDR2 YFSETQ. CDR3: CASSFGHKTSGRIRTYNEQFF. Here the CDR3 DNA reads TGCGCCAGCAGCTTCGGCCACAAGACTAGCGGGAGGATCCGTACCTACAATGAGCAGTTCTTC.

A note on this clonotype: One end of the junction is discordant with germline, which a read error may explain. V gene TRBV6-5 combines with J gene TRBJ1-2; 7 positions match TRBD1. The CDR3 covers 16 residues. The germline V gene has CDR1 MNHEY and CDR2 SVGAGI. In nucleotides, the CDR3 is TGTGTCAGCCAAGGGGGAGGGACAGATAGGAACTATGGCTACACCTTC. It translates to CVSQGGGTDRNYGYTF.

This clonotype turned up a few times. The J gene is TRBJ2-1, the V gene TRBV6-4; 9 bases align to TRBD1. The junction had 4 bases not matched to a gene; V was cut back by 5 bases and J by 8 bases. The CDR3 is 13 residues long. Germline-derived CDR1 and CDR2 are MRHNA and SNTAGT. In DNA, the CDR3 is TGTGCCAGCAGTAGAGACAGGGGGGATGAGCAGTTCTTC. It translates to CASSRDRGDEQFF.

The rearrangement links TRBV29-1 to TRBJ1-2; D ambiguous. The CDR3 runs 14 residues. The V and J ends lost 0 bases and 7 bases respectively, with 15 bases between them. CDR1 and CDR2 from the germline V gene are SQVTM and ANQGSEA. The CDR3 sequence is CSVEDPGRGGGYTF. The CDR3 region has the DNA TGCAGCGTTGAAGATCCGGGCAGAGGAGGTGGCTACACCTTC.

The rearrangement joins TRBV4-1 to TRBJ2-1, with 10 positions matching TRBD2. Germline assignment: CDR1 MGHRA and CDR2 YSYEKL. Trimming took 3 bases from V and 6 from J; bases not matched to a gene: 5. This CDR3 has 15 amino acids. CDR3 residues: CASSHPWTSGNEQFF. In nucleotides, the CDR3 is TGCGCCAGCAGCCACCCCTGGACTAGCGGCAATGAGCAGTTCTTC.

This chain joins TRBV6-5 and TRBJ2-2, with 9 bases lining up with TRBD2. The CDR3 runs 15 residues. J gave up 7 bases and V 6 bases, and 9 bases lay outside the gene matches. CDR1 and CDR2 (germline): MNHEY, SVGAGI. The CDR3 protein is CASRPGLAENGELFF. The CDR3 nucleotides are TGTGCCAGCAGGCCGGGACTAGCAGAGAACGGGGAGCTGTTTTTT.

V gene TRBV29-1 combines with J gene TRBJ2-2; D is possibly TRBD1 or TRBD2 (5 bases each). The CDR3 is 12 amino acids. Germline V gene lookup returns CDR1 SQVTM and CDR2 ANQGSEA. CDR3: CGGHPNTGELFF. The CDR3 nucleotides are TGCGGAGGACACCCGAACACCGGGGAGCTGTTTTTT.

This clonotype was counted a few times. The chain links TRBV2 to TRBJ2-5; 10 positions match TRBD2. The DNA end is a closer match to TRBJ2-7, so the J assignment may be wrong. Germline CDR1 SNHLY, CDR2 FYNNEI. The CDR3 runs to 16 residues. The CDR3 DNA reads TGTGCCAGCAGTGAAAGAGCGGGAGGGGGATCCTACGAGCAGTACTTC. This encodes CASSERAGGGSYEQYF.

This sequence joins TRBV9 and TRBJ2-3, with 9 bases lining up with TRBD2. V dropped 5 bases and J dropped 14; count of bases not matched to a gene: 12. The CDR3 length is 13 residues. The germline V gene has CDR1 SGDLS and CDR2 YYNGEE. The DNA of the CDR3 is TGTGCCAGCAGTGAACTTTTAGCGGGAGAGGCGTATTTT. As protein: CASSELLAGEAYF.

There are a few counts of this clonotype. CDR3 in amino acids: CSAMRDSNNYGYTF. CDR3 in DNA: TGCAGTGCTATGAGGGACAGCAATAACTATGGCTACACCTTC. The genes are TRBV20-1 and TRBJ1-2; 7 bases are a match to TRBD1. The CDR3 loop spans 14 amino acids. The junction had 6 bases not matched to a gene; V was cut back by 4 bases and J by 1 base. Germline-derived CDR1 and CDR2 are DFQATT and SNEGSKA (reference sequence).

The chain combines TRBV14 with TRBJ1-5; D possibly corresponds to TRBD1 (5 bases). Germline assignment: CDR1 SGHDN and CDR2 FVKESK. This CDR3 is 14 amino acids long. The germline V and J ends were trimmed by 3 bases and 3 bases, with 9 bases remaining between them. DNA of the CDR3: TGTGCCAGCAGCCAGTCGGGACTCAATCAGCCCCAGCATTTT. Amino acids: CASSQSGLNQPQHF.

This clonotype was counted a few times. The gene calls are TRBV20-1 and TRBJ2-7; a possible D gene is TRBD2 (5 bases). The CDR3 has 15 amino acids. Per the germline V gene, CDR1 is DFQATT and CDR2 is SNEGSKA (reference sequence). V lost 4 bases to trimming and J lost 0 bases, with 16 bases between them. In DNA, the CDR3 is TGCAGTGCTATCCGCCCTGGCGGGTCCTCCTACGAGCAGTACTTC. This translates into CSAIRPGGSSYEQYF.

Notes on this clonotype: The junction and the germline gene differ at one end; a read error may be behind it. The V and J genes are TRBV3-1 and TRBJ2-7, with 8 bases that match TRBD2. CDR3 length equals 13 residues. CDR1 is LGHDT and CDR2 is YNNKEL in the germline V gene (reference sequence). CDR3 coding DNA: TGCGCCAGCGGAATAGCGGGAAACTACGAGCAGTACTTC. This encodes CASGIAGNYEQYF.

This clonotype appeared a few times. The chain uses TRBV4-2 and TRBJ1-5; TRBD1 might be the D (5 bases). V was trimmed by 0 bases and J by 2 bases, leaving 11 bases between them. The CDR3 extends over 16 amino acids. The germline V gene has CDR1 LGHNA and CDR2 YNFKEQ. The CDR3 is CASSQESTVGNQPQHF. The CDR3 DNA follows: TGTGCCAGCAGCCAAGAGTCGACAGTTGGCAATCAGCCCCAGCATTTT.

CDR3: CASRATGLGNEQFF. In DNA form, the CDR3 reads TGCGCCAGCAGGGCGACAGGGCTCGGCAATGAGCAGTTCTTC. This chain uses TRBV5-1 with TRBJ2-1, with 7 bases lining up with TRBD1. This CDR3 spans 14 amino acids. V shed 5 bases and J 6 bases; nucleotides not matched to a gene: 8. The germline gives CDR1 SGHRS, CDR2 YFSETQ.